This entry describes one T cell receptor beta chain. The antigen is unknown. The source of the sample is a study of T cell responses to AZD1222 COVID-19 vaccine. Study observations and caveats: Only six AZD1222 recipients tested seropositive at baseline. There were repertoire samples only from the period after the peak T cell response. Clonal diversity was possibly underestimated, and the donors were mostly white British, with more females. Among vaccine-associated CD4 TCRs, coverage spanned spike, with dominance at 160-218 and 743-854.

Measured with immunoSEQ multiplex PCR; TCRdb has only the in-frame clones, and not every one. Of some 80,000 clones listed, 70% to 90% were seen once; the top ten hold about 9%. V lost 2 bases, J lost 5 bases, and 5 bases stayed unmatched. The CDR3 length is 16 residues. Germline V CDR1 and CDR2: MNHEY, SVGAGI. This specimen consisted of peripheral blood, obtained 28 days after the second dose of the MenACWY control vaccine. This chain joins TRBV6-5 and TRBJ2-3, with 12 bases matching TRBD1. The clonotype was recovered from an adult who received the MenACWY meningococcal vaccine as a control. CDR3 loop: CASSYGTGGGEDTQYF. DNA of the CDR3: TGTGCCAGCAGTTACGGGACAGGGGGCGGTGAAGATACGCAGTATTTT.